One T cell receptor (beta chain) is described in this entry. Its antigen is not yet known. Base qualities are missing; no much larger clone stands one base away. Including cysteine and phenylalanine, the CDR3 has 21 amino acids. The entry retains the CDR3 DNA only, 63 bases that are in frame from base 1. Reading the germline V gene gives CDR1 MGHRA and CDR2 YSYEKL. Relative to germline, V is 3 bases shorter and J is 1 base shorter, with 25 bases between their ends. Library construction relied on PCR. TCR sequencing of DNA from cultured CD4+ T cells used the Oncomine TCR Beta short-read assay at the Johns Hopkins FTIC core. The QIAamp micro DNA kit was used to extract genomic DNA from the cultured CD4+ T cells. Oncomine TCR Beta libraries from cultured CD4+ T cells were pooled using unique dual indexes and sequenced on an Illumina iSeq 100. Per the authors' processing: Non-productive sequences were removed, and CDR3s that did not start with C, did not end with F or W, or were shorter than 7 amino acids were discarded. The MANAFEST web application identified antigen-specific clonotypes by comparing peptide-stimulated wells against reference wells and other culture wells. An FDR below 0.05, an odds ratio above 5, and a productive frequency above 0.1% in at least two of three replicate wells were required for clones to be considered positive. Clonotypes that were significantly expanded in both SARS-CoV-2 spike wells and at least one common cold coronavirus spike condition were defined as cross-reactive. Using R version 3.6.1, CDR3 homology was evaluated through Levenshtein distances (stringdist) along with unrooted phylogenetic trees (ape). The raw public data were reprocessed by TCRdb itself: fastp quality trimming at Q25, MiXCR clonotype calling, in-frame beta chains only. Each entry merges the rows of one CDR3 protein and shows their most common DNA and genes. The V and J calls here are based on TCRdb, not the publication. The sample records about 23,000 distinct CDR3 sequences, around two fifths of which are singletons. Under 6.5% of the sample belongs to the ten largest clones.

The data were obtained in a study of vaccination and CD4 T cells after COVID-19 (dated by TCRdb to between 2021 and 2024). Broadly, across the study: SARS-CoV-2 positivity had been established in the convalescent patients by nasal swab PCR, and mild disease was recorded in nine or ten of these patients and severe disease in one. The convalescent cohort comprised six males and four females, including two Hispanic individuals, seven Caucasians, two Asians and one multiracial person. Two doses of either the Pfizer-BioNTech BNT162b2 vaccine (n=8) or the Moderna mRNA-1273 vaccine (n=2) were administered to participants. Post-COVID blood samples were collected from convalescent patients a median of around 96 days after diagnosis, with a range of about 30 to 180 days. Post-vaccine blood samples were collected a median of approximately 77 days after the second vaccine dose, ranging from roughly 12 to 250 days. A few convalescent patients were sampled both early after vaccination (day 14) and late after vaccination (days 161 to 241). Overlapping spike peptide pools from SARS-CoV-2 and from the common cold coronaviruses HCoV-NL63, HCoV-OC43 and HCoV-229E were used as culture stimuli. In control cultures, a CEFX viral epitope pool was used as positive control, an HIV-1 Nef peptide pool was used as negative control, or no peptide was added. In approximately eleven COVID-19 convalescent patients and 4 infection-naive healthy vaccine recipients, the spike-specific CD4+ TCR repertoire before mRNA vaccination was compared with the repertoire after mRNA vaccination.

According to the study, the label for this sample's time point signals: late sampling 161 to 241 days after vaccination in a few convalescent patients. Read against the paper, the sample's treatment or condition label means: roughly nine-day PBMC culture with coronavirus spike peptide pools or control peptides (ViraFEST assay). The ViraFEST assay was used in the study, in which antigen-specific T cells were expanded with peptide pools and expanded clonotypes were subsequently identified by TCR sequencing. The convalescent patients' positive SARS-CoV-2 PCR tests fell between March and December 2020, which was before the Alpha, Beta and Delta variants emerged in the United States. Each well held roughly 2 million PBMCs cultured in IMDM containing roughly 5% human AB serum and around 9.2 IU/ml IL-2, with about 9.4 ug/ml peptide pools added. Half of the culture medium was replaced with fresh IL-2-containing medium on days 3 and 7. After ten to eleven days of culture, CD4+ T cells were isolated by negative selection using the EasySep CD4+ T cell isolation kit. Ficoll-Paque Plus gradient centrifugation was used to isolate PBMCs from whole blood, and the isolated PBMCs were then either used fresh or cryopreserved at -140C. Triplicate wells were generally used for each culture condition.

What the study reported, not specific to this receptor: Nearly all vaccine-specific clones in convalescent patients (304 of 307) were mono-reactive for SARS-CoV-2 spike rather than cross-reactive with common cold coronaviruses. Among the post-vaccine SARS-CoV-2-reactive clones in convalescent patients, a median approximately 90% showed up only after vaccination, which suggests vaccine-specific priming. Only a relatively small number of convalescent patients were included in the study, and early timepoints following natural infection were not analyzed. An increase in the median number of SARS-CoV-2-reactive clonotypes from around 20 after infection to about 39 after vaccination was observed, but the change was not found to be significant.

Specimen: CD4+ T cells from blood, cultured in vitro, collected about 7 months after SARS-CoV-2 vaccination. This receptor was identified in a human donor who had recovered from COVID-19. Recombination linked TRBV4-1 to TRBJ2-6; TRBD1 is a possible D gene, resting on 6 matching bases. The CDR3 is CASSHRGVGLDRISGANVLTF. The sequence in DNA is TGCGCCAGCAGCCACCGAGGTGTTGGATTGGACAGAATTTCTGGGGCCAACGTCCTGACTTTC.